This T cell receptor (beta chain) was sequenced during a study of blood T cell repertoires in COVID-19 (dated by TCRdb to about 2020). General notes on the study: Samples from collaborators originated in the United States, Italy and Spain and spanned both the acute and convalescent phases of COVID-19. The samples were drawn from two sources: the first 160 participants of the ongoing ImmuneRACE study, and fewer than 1,500 subjects contributed by 6 global collaborators. The material from the prospective study consisted of cDNA or gDNA derived from T cells, B-cell-depleted T cells, or PBMCs. The repertoires were released in a freely available public database meant as a resource for research on the immune response to SARS-CoV-2. Where HLA class I and class II types were available, the types were taken from metadata supplied by the sample provider, not from assay-based typing. Nearly every sample came with metadata listing a de-identified subject ID, COVID-19 status, age in years and sex. The dataset comprised deeply sampled blood TCRbeta repertoires from subjects exposed to, actively infected with, or recovered from COVID-19. General study outcomes and caveats: The amount of clinical and demographic metadata varied by source and participant and was provided uncurated.

Each collaborating institution followed its own protocols to collect whole blood in K2EDTA tubes. For TCRbeta analysis, collaborators shipped samples in one of three forms: frozen whole blood, isolated PBMCs, or DNA extracted from either of those sample types. V was cut back by 2 bases and J by 10 bases, leaving a gap of 11 bases between them. There are 11 amino acids in the CDR3, from cysteine to phenylalanine inclusive. Only the CDR3 region is kept as DNA, spanning 33 bases read in frame from base 1. The germline V gene encodes CDR1 SQVTM and CDR2 ANQGSEA. The immunoSEQ Assay, a bias-controlled multiplex PCR, was used to amplify TCRbeta CDR3 regions from genomic DNA. As for how the authors treated the data: Nucleated cell counts per sample were estimated from amplification of reference gene primers within the assay. To quantify the absolute abundance of each unique TCRbeta CDR3 rearrangement, sequence reads were collapsed and filtered. For each sample, productive Simpson clonality was calculated by taking the square root of Simpson's diversity index across productive rearrangements. Imported from immuneACCESS, the table was reduced by TCRdb to in-frame sequences with V and J called. These copies leave out some clones; in studies compared against another copy, an unresolved V gene accounts for under half, and the cause of the remainder is not known. The V and J calls and the clone size are those of that table, but D and trimming were determined from the DNA. The sample yields tens of thousands of clones; roughly 89% were counted once. The leading ten clones occupy about 2.1% of the sample.

Worth noting for this clone: Its antigen is still unknown. Base qualities are not recorded, but no much larger clone differs from it by a single base.

This TCR was recovered from a man aged 25-45 years with acute or convalescent COVID-19. The sample consisted of peripheral blood. The chain is made from TRBV29-1 and TRBJ2-5, with TRBD2 perhaps the D gene, on 5 matching bases. Here is the DNA: TGCAGCGTTGAATCGGGGATGGTCCAGTACTTC. Its translation is CSVESGMVQYF. The reference TRBV29-1 and TRBJ2-5 proteins fill in what lies around the CDR3, so the full variable domain reads SAVISQKPSRDICQRGTSLTIQCQVDSQVTMMFWYRQQPGQSLTLIATANQGSEATYESGFVIDKFPISRPNLTFSTLTVSNMSPEDSSIYLCSVESGMVQYFGPGTRLLVL.